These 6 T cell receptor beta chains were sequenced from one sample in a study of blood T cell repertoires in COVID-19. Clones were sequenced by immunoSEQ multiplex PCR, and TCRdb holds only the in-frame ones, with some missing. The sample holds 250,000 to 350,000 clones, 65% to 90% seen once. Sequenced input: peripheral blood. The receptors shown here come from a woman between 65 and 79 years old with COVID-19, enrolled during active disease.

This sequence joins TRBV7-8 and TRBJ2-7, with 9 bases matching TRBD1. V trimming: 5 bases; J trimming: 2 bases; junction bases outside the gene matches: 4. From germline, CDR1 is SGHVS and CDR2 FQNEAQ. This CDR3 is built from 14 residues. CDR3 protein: CASSVTGGTYEQYF. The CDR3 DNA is TGTGCCAGCAGCGTGACAGGGGGGACCTACGAGCAGTACTTC.

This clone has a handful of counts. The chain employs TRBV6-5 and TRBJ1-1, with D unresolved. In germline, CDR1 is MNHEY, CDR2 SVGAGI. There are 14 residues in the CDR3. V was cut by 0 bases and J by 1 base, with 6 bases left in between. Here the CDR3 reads CASSYSQANTEAFF. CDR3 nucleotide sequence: TGTGCCAGCAGTTACTCTCAGGCGAACACTGAAGCTTTCTTT.

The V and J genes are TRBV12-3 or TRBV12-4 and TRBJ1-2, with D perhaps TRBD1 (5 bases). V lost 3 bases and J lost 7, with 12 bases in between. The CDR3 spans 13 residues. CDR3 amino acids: CASSFQGAVGYTF. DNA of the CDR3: TGTGCCAGCAGTTTCCAGGGCGCGGTTGGCTACACCTTC.

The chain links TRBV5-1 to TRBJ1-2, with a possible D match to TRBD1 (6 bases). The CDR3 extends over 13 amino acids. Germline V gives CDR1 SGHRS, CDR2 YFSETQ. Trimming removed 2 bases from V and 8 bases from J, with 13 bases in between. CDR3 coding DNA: TGCGCCAGCAGCTTCTCACAGGGTGAAGGCTACACCTTC. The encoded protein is CASSFSQGEGYTF.

In DNA, the CDR3 is TGCGCCAGCAGCCCGACGGACAATATGTTCTATGGCTACACCTTC. Protein product: CASSPTDNMFYGYTF. V is TRBV4-3 and J is TRBJ1-2; D possibly corresponds to TRBD1 (5 bases). In germline, CDR1 is LGHNA, CDR2 YSLEER. This CDR3 comprises 15 residues. The ends were cut back, 4 bases at V and 4 bases at J, with 16 bases in the middle.

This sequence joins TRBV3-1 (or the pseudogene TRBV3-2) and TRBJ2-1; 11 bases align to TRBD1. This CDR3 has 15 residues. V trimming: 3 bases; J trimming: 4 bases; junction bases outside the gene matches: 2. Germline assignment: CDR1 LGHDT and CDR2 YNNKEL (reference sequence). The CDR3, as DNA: TGTGCCAGCAGCCACGGACAGGGGGCGTACAATGAGCAGTTCTTC. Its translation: CASSHGQGAYNEQFF.